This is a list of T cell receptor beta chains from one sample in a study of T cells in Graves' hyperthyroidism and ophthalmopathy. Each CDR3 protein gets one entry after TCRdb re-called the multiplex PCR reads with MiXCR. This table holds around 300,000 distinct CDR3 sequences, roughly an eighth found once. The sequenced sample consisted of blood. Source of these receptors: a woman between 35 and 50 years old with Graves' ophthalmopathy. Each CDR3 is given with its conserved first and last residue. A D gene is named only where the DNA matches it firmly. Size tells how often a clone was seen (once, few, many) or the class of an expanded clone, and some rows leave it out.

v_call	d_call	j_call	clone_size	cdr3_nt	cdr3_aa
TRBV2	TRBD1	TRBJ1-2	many	TGTGCCAGCAATCAGGGGACAGACTATGGCTACACCTTC	CASNQGTDYGYTF
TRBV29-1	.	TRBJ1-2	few	TGCAGCGTTGAAGATCCCCCCTCAACGACAACTAACTATGGCTACACCTTC	CSVEDPPSTTTNYGYTF
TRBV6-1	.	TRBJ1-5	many	TGTGCCAGCAGTTACAAGGCAGGGGGCAATCAGCCCCAGCATTTT	CASSYKAGGNQPQHF
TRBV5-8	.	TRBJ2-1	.	TGTGCCAGCAGCTTAGGACAGACTATGACCAATGAGCAGTTCTTC	CASSLGQTMTNEQFF
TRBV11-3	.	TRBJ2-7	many	TGTGCCAGCAGTCAAACTTGGGAGCAGTACTTC	CASSQTWEQYF
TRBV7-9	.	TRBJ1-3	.	TGTGCTTCACAGCAGCCCCGATTCCACTCTGGAAACACCATATATTTT	CASQQPRFHSGNTIYF
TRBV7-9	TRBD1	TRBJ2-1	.	TGTGCCAGCAGCTTGGACCCCCGGGACAGGTACTACAATGAGCAGTTCTTC	CASSLDPRDRYYNEQFF
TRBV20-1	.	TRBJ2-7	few	TGCAGTGCGAACTCTGAAGGGGGGTACGAGCAGTACTTC	CSANSEGGYEQYF
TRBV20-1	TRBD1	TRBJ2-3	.	TGCAGTGCACAGACAGGGGTCACAGATACGCAGTATTTT	CSAQTGVTDTQYF
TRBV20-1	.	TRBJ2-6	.	TGCAGTCCTAAGGGGGGTTCAGCTGGGGCCAACGTCCTGACTTTC	CSPKGGSAGANVLTF
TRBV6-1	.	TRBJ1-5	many	TGTGCCAGCAGTGAAGCTACGAGACTGATAAATCAGCCCCAGCATTTT	CASSEATRLINQPQHF
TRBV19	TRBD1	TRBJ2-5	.	TGTGCCAGTAGCCCGACAGGGGGAGAGACCCAGTACTTC	CASSPTGGETQYF
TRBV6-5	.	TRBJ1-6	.	TGTGCCAGCAGTTACTCGATCTGGGGCCTGGGCTCCTATAATTCACCCCTCCACTTT	CASSYSIWGLGSYNSPLHF
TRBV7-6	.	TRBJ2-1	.	TGTGCCAGCAGCCTGGGCTTGACAGCGGGTTTTACATCGGAGCAGTTCTTC	CASSLGLTAGFTSEQFF
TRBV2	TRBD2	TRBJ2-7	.	TGTGCCAGGGGGGACTACTCCTACGAGCAGTACTTC	CARGDYSYEQYF
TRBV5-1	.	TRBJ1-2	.	TGCGCCAGCAGTAGGATAGAGAAGGAGGCTCGCTACACCTTC	CASSRIEKEARYTF
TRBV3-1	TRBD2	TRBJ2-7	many	TGTGCCAGCAGCAAAGGGACTAGCGGTTTCTACGAGCAGTACTTC	CASSKGTSGFYEQYF
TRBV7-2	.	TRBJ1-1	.	TGTGCCAGCAGCTTAGTAATACACAACACTGAAGCTTCCTTT	CASSLVIHNTEASF
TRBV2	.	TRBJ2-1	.	TGTGCCAGCGAGGGAGTACCCTACAATGAGCAGTTCTTC	CASEGVPYNEQFF
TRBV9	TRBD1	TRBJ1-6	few	TGTGCCAGCACCGTCCGGGACAGAGATTCACCCCTCCACTTT	CASTVRDRDSPLHF
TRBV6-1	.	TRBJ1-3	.	TGTGCCAGCAGGAACCTGCGGGGATACTCTGGAAACACCATATATTTT	CASRNLRGYSGNTIYF
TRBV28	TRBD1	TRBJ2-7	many	TGTGCCAGCAGTGTAGGACAGGGGAAGGGCGAGCAGTACTTC	CASSVGQGKGEQYF
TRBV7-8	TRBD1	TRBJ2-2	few	TGTGCCAGCAGCTTACCCGGGACAGGGGCCTCCACCGGGGAGCTGTTTTTT	CASSLPGTGASTGELFF
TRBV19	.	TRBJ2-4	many	TGTGCCACAGGGGGGGGCGCTGGAAACATTCAGTACTTC	CATGGGAGNIQYF
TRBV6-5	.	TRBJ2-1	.	TGTGCCAGCAGTTACTCCTCCCGAAGCAATGAGCAGTTCTTC	CASSYSSRSNEQFF
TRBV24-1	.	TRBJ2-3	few	TGTGCCACCAGTGATTTGAGTAAGGGGGATACAGATACGCAGTATTTT	CATSDLSKGDTDTQYF
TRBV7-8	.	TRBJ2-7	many	TGTGCCAGCAGCTTTGACGGAATCCCCTCCGAGCAGTACTTC	CASSFDGIPSEQYF
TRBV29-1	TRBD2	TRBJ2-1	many	TGCAGCACAATAGCGGGAGGACTGAATGAGCAGTTCTTC	CSTIAGGLNEQFF
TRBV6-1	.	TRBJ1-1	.	TGTGCCAGCGGTCGGGACACTGAAGCTTTCTTT	CASGRDTEAFF
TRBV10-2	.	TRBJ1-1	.	TGCGCCAGCAGACAGGGCCTCCAAGGGGTTATGAACACTGAAGCTTTCTTT	CASRQGLQGVMNTEAFF
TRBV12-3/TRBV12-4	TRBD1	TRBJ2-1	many	TGTGCCAGCAGCCTAGGACAGGCACGTGAGCAGTTCTTC	CASSLGQAREQFF
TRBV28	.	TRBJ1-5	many	TGTGCCAGCAGTTTGGGAGGACACAACAATCAGCCCCAGCATTTT	CASSLGGHNNQPQHF
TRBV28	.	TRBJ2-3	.	TGTGCCAGCAGTTCCAGAACAGCTAGCACAGATACGCAGTATTTT	CASSSRTASTDTQYF
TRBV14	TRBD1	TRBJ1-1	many	TGTGCCAGCAGCCACCTTCCGGGACAGGGGAACACTGAAGCTTTCTTT	CASSHLPGQGNTEAFF
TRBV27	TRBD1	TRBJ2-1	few	TGTGCCAGCAGTTCGACAGGGGGTTGGAGGGACAATGAGCAGTTCTTC	CASSSTGGWRDNEQFF
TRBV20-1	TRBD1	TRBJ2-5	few	TGCAGTGCACCGGACAGGGGTGGAGAGACCCAGTACTTC	CSAPDRGGETQYF
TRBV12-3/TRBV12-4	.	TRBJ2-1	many	TGTGCCAGCAGTTTTTCGGGCCCTGAGCAGTTCTTC	CASSFSGPEQFF
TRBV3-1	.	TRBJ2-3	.	TGTGCCAGCAGCCCCGCCCCGCGAGATACGCAGTATTTT	CASSPAPRDTQYF
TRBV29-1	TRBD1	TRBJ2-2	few	TGCAGCGTTGAAGATTGGGGACAGGGTGTCGGGGAGCTGTTTTTT	CSVEDWGQGVGELFF
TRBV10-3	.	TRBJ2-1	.	TGTGCCATCAAGGGGGGGGGGGCCGGGCACTCCTACAATGAGCAGTTCTTC	CAIKGGGAGHSYNEQFF